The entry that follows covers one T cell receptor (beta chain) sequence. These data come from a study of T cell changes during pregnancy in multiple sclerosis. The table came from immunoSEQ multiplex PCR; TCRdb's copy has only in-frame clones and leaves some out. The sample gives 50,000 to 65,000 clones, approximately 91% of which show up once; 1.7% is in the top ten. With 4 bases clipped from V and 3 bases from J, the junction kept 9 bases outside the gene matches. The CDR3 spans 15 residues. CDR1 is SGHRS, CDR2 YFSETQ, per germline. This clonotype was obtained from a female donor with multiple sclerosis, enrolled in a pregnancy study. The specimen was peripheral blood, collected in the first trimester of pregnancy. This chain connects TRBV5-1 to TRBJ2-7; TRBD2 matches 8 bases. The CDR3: CASSPGLDGDYEQYF. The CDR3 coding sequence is TGCGCCAGCAGCCCGGGACTAGATGGGGACTACGAGCAGTACTTC.